One and the same sample provided the 8 T cell receptor beta chains below, sequenced in a study of OX40 agonist ivuxolimab in advanced cancers. Measured with immunoSEQ multiplex PCR; TCRdb has only the in-frame clones, and not every one. The table includes approximately 76,000 clones, almost 85% detected once. The sample here was CD4+ or CD8+ T cells sorted from blood, taken in a trial of the OX40 agonist ivuxolimab. The receptors were gathered from an adult with an advanced solid tumor such as melanoma, head and neck, liver or kidney cancer.

The chain uses TRBV9 and TRBJ2-3; perhaps TRBD2 as D (6 bases). CDR3 size: 14 residues. Germline CDR1 reads SGDLS; CDR2 reads YYNGEE. The germline V and J ends were trimmed by 1 base and 5 bases, with 11 bases remaining between them. The CDR3 DNA is TGTGCCAGCAGCGTAAAAGGGGAGGAAGATACGCAGTATTTT. This translates into CASSVKGEEDTQYF. Combining the CDR3 with reference TRBV9 and TRBJ2-3 gives the whole variable domain DSGVTQTPKHLITATGQRVTLRCSPRSGDLSVYWYQQSLDQGLQFLIQYYNGEERAKGNILERFSAQQFPDLHSELNLSSLELGDSALYFCASSVKGEEDTQYFGPGTRLTVL.

This sequence joins TRBV7-2 and TRBJ1-4, with D perhaps matching TRBD1 (6 bases). The V end lost 5 bases, the J end lost 3 bases, and 10 bases lay between the germline ends. This CDR3 has 14 amino acids. The germline CDR1 and CDR2 sequences are SGHTA and FQGNSA. The CDR3 DNA reads TGTGCCAGCAGCAGAAGGACAGCTAATGAAAAACTGTTTTTT. Amino acid sequence: CASSRRTANEKLFF.

The rearrangement links TRBV2 to TRBJ1-2, with 10 bases fitting TRBD1. CDR3 size: 14 residues. CDR1 is SNHLY, CDR2 FYNNEI, per germline. V shed 6 bases, J shed 7 bases, and the junction held 8 bases outside the gene matches. CDR3 in DNA: TGTGCCAGCAGATGGGAAGGACAGGGGGGTGGCTACACCTTC. Translation: CASRWEGQGGGYTF.

The gene calls are TRBV6-5 and TRBJ1-2; D gene ambiguous. The length of the CDR3 is 15 residues. V lost 3 bases to trimming and J lost 4 bases, with 15 bases between them. Germline V gene lookup returns CDR1 MNHEY and CDR2 SVGAGI. This CDR3 reads CASSYAAQEGYGYTF. The CDR3 DNA reads TGTGCCAGCAGTTATGCAGCCCAGGAGGGCTATGGCTACACCTTC.

V is TRBV30 and J is TRBJ1-1; D unresolved. The germline CDR1 and CDR2 sequences are GTSNPN and SVGIG (reference sequence). V was shortened by 0 bases and J by 0 bases, with 11 bases between the two germline ends. The CDR3 loop spans 15 amino acids. The chain's CDR3 is CAWSVFPTMNTEAFF. For the CDR3, the DNA is TGTGCCTGGAGTGTCTTTCCTACAATGAACACTGAAGCTTTCTTT.

Here the CDR3 reads CASGQGADTEAFF. CDR3 coding DNA: TGTGCTAGTGGTCAGGGGGCCGACACTGAAGCTTTCTTT. J is TRBJ1-1 and V is TRBV12-5; 8 bases agree with TRBD1. This CDR3 has 13 residues. V was clipped by 5 bases and J by 3 bases; unmatched bases: 2. Germline CDR1 is LGHNT and CDR2 is FRNRAP.

The chain couples TRBV2 to TRBJ1-2; 8 nucleotides line up with TRBD1. The CDR3 consists of 13 residues. Unmatched junction bases numbered 1, after V lost 4 bases and J lost 3 bases. From germline, CDR1 is SNHLY and CDR2 FYNNEI. The CDR3 region is CASSGTGHYGYTF. CDR3 bases: TGTGCCAGCAGTGGGACAGGGCACTATGGCTACACCTTC.

CDR3 region: CASSQRASGGVMDTQYF. The CDR3 coding sequence is TGTGCCAGCAGCCAAAGGGCTAGCGGGGGGGTGATGGATACGCAGTATTTT. The genes are TRBV4-2 and TRBJ2-3, with 12 bases fitting TRBD2. CDR1 is LGHNA and CDR2 is YNFKEQ in the germline V gene. Germline trimming cut 2 bases from V and 6 bases from J; bases unmatched to any gene: 9. The CDR3 contains 17 residues.